A single T cell receptor beta chain is shown here with its context. The antigen is not known. The sample originates from a study of T cell repertoires in cytomegalovirus infection. Study-wide context: Recently identified HLA-C-restricted CMV epitopes were used, and well-studied HLA-B-restricted CMV epitopes were used as well. Both CMV infection and a matching HLA type were indicated by public TCR beta signatures. Findings of the study overall: HLA-C-restricted TCR beta clonotypes specific for CMV led the ex vivo response.

Per germline, CDR1 ENHRY and CDR2 SYGVKD. The CDR3 runs to 16 residues. Trimming took 0 bases from V and 6 from J; bases not matched to a gene: 6. MiXCR was run by TCRdb on the reads, yielding one entry per CDR3 protein. The sample records hundreds of thousands of distinct CDR3 sequences, approximately 33% being singletons. This material consisted of cultured PBMCs, taken from culture after CMV antigen stimulation. The origin of this receptor is a human donor in good health (CMV status not recorded). Some clones in this sample may be carry-over from other donors' samples. The chain has TRBV10-3 and TRBJ2-1, with 9 nucleotides matching TRBD2. CDR3 protein: CAISESFLAGRNEQFF. As DNA, the CDR3 is TGTGCCATCAGTGAGTCTTTTCTAGCGGGGCGCAATGAGCAGTTCTTC.